Below, 20 T cell receptor beta chains from the same sample are listed, as sequenced in a study of blood T cells in healthy people across ages. For the second PCR, which ran for about 7 to 11 cycles, a sample-barcoded 5' primer and a J-beta primer mix were used. TCRdb analysed the 5' RACE reads with MiXCR anew, one entry per CDR3 protein. This sample yields fewer than 2,000,000 distinct CDR3 sequences, of which about two fifths are seen a single time; more than 20% belongs to the top ten. The source material was blood. These receptors all stem from a human donor in good health.

The chain carries TRBV29-1 and TRBJ1-5, with D possibly being TRBD1 (5 bases). Looked up from germline, CDR1 is SQVTM and CDR2 is ANQGSEA. The CDR3 is 16 amino acids. V lost 2 bases to trimming and J lost 0 bases, with 14 bases between them. The CDR3 DNA sequence: TGCAGCGTTGAAAAAGGTACAGGCCATAGCAATCAGCCCCAGCATTTT. It specifies CSVEKGTGHSNQPQHF.

V is TRBV7-2 and J is TRBJ2-7; perhaps TRBD1 as D (5 bases). Germline V gene sequence: CDR1 SGHTA, CDR2 FQGNSA. Between the trimmed V and J ends, which lost 9 bases and 5 bases, there was a span of 17 bases. The CDR3 sequence is 13 residues long. This CDR3 reads CARPEGHIHEQYF. The CDR3 nucleotides are TGTGCCAGACCCGAAGGACATATACACGAGCAGTACTTC.

The sample holds many counts of this clonotype. This rearrangement joins TRBV12-3 or TRBV12-4 to TRBJ2-7; no clear D gene. V dropped 5 bases and J dropped 2 bases, with 7 bases sitting between them. The CDR3 consists of 12 residues. The CDR3 loop is CASSPSPYEQYF. In nucleotides, the CDR3 is TGTGCCAGCAGTCCGTCCCCCTACGAGCAGTACTTC.

This clonotype was counted only a few times. The V call is TRBV4-1, the J call TRBJ1-2; D not certain. The length of the CDR3 is 16 residues. Germline CDR1 and CDR2: MGHRA and YSYEKL. Trimming removed 5 bases at V and 0 bases at J, with 16 bases between. The CDR3 nucleotides are TGCGCCAGCAGCTCAAGAGGCACAGAGTCTAACTATGGCTACACCTTC. The encoded protein is CASSSRGTESNYGYTF.

A few counts support this clonotype. The chain employs TRBV4-2 and TRBJ2-7; possibly TRBD1 or TRBD2 for D (5 bases each). Trimming cost V 1 base and J 2 bases, with 12 bases left between them. CDR1 and CDR2 from the germline V gene are LGHNA and YNFKEQ. The CDR3 runs to 15 residues. The CDR3 DNA reads as TGTGCCAGCAGCCAAGTGGGGGAATTAACCTACGAGCAGTACTTC. As protein: CASSQVGELTYEQYF.

This clonotype was observed a few times. V usage is TRBV5-1 and J usage is TRBJ2-3; maybe TRBD1 (6 bases). The CDR3 consists of 16 residues. CDR1 and CDR2 from the germline V gene are SGHRS and YFSETQ. V lost 5 bases and J 1 base, leaving 17 bases between the germline ends. Here the CDR3 DNA reads TGCGCCAGCAGTACTGAGGGGGACCTCGGCACAGATACGCAGTATTTT. Encoded protein: CASSTEGDLGTDTQYF. The variable domain in full, with the rest retrieved from reference TRBV5-1 and TRBJ2-3, is KAGVTQTPRYLIKTRGQQVTLSCSPISGHRSVSWYQQTPGQGLQFLFEYFSETQRNKGNFPGRFSGRQFSNSRSEMNVSTLELGDSALYLCASSTEGDLGTDTQYFGPGTRLTVL.

The chain employs TRBV6-1 and TRBJ2-5; weak D call: TRBD1 (9 bases). The J call may be in error: the DNA end matches TRBJ2-7 better. The CDR3 contains 14 residues. Germline loops: CDR1 MNHNS, CDR2 SASEGT. The CDR3 sequence: CASSGSGTGNEQYF. The CDR3 bases are TGTGCCAGCAGTGGTAGCGGGACAGGGAACGAGCAGTACTTC.

As DNA, the CDR3 is TGTGCCAGCAGCCGGACAGCGTTAACCTATGGCTACACCTTC. Its protein product is CASSRTALTYGYTF. The chain has TRBV7-9 and TRBJ1-2; possible D gene TRBD1, 6 bases. This CDR3 comprises 14 residues. Germline V gives CDR1 SEHNR, CDR2 FQNEAQ (reference sequence). V was pared by 5 bases and J by 4 bases, with 14 bases between.

This clonotype was seen a handful of times. CDR3 protein: CASSPSRGARRETQYF. The CDR3 DNA sequence: TGTGCCAGCAGCCCCAGTAGGGGGGCCCGGAGAGAGACCCAGTACTTC. The chain couples TRBV7-8 to TRBJ2-5, with D perhaps assigned TRBD1 or TRBD2 (6 bases each). CDR3 length: 16 residues. Trimming shortened V by 5 bases and J by 4 bases, and 20 bases separated the two germline ends. Germline V gene lookup returns CDR1 SGHVS and CDR2 FQNEAQ.

The chain is built from TRBV7-2 and TRBJ2-1; tentatively, D is TRBD2 (5 bases). From germline, CDR1 is SGHTA and CDR2 FQGNSA. Between the trimmed V and J ends, which lost 1 base and 12 bases, there was a span of 13 bases. This CDR3 contains 13 residues. The CDR3 nucleotides read TGTGCCAGCAGCTTAGTCGAGGGAAGGGCGCAGTTCTTC. Protein sequence: CASSLVEGRAQFF.

This chain connects TRBV3-1 to TRBJ2-7, with D hard to call. This CDR3 has 14 residues. Trimming removed 3 bases at V and 2 bases at J, with 11 bases between. Germline CDR1 reads LGHDT; CDR2 reads YNNKEL (reference sequence). CDR3 protein: CASSHASRPYEQYF. CDR3 DNA: TGTGCCAGCAGCCATGCGAGCCGGCCCTACGAGCAGTACTTC.

This clonotype was counted between two and nine times. The chain uses TRBV20-1 and TRBJ2-4, with D possibly matching TRBD1 (6 bases). V lost 3 bases, J lost 6 bases, and 9 bases lay in between. The CDR3 is 12 residues long. Per the germline V gene, CDR1 is DFQATT and CDR2 is SNEGSKA (reference sequence). DNA of the CDR3: TGCAGTGCTAGGGGACATCGAAACATTCAGTACTTC. It is translated as CSARGHRNIQYF.

The rearrangement joins TRBV6-2 or TRBV6-3 to TRBJ2-3; D is unresolved. Trimming took off 0 bases at V and 0 bases at J, with 10 bases between the two ends. Germline V lookup: CDR1 MNHEY, CDR2 SVGEGT. The CDR3 has 16 amino acids. CDR3 nucleotide sequence: TGTGCCAGCAGTTACTCTTACAAGAGGAGCACAGATACGCAGTATTTT. It yields the protein CASSYSYKRSTDTQYF.

This chain links TRBV9 with TRBJ2-1; D possibly corresponds to TRBD2 (5 bases). The germline gives CDR1 SGDLS, CDR2 YYNGEE. The CDR3 extends over 12 amino acids. V lost 0 bases to trimming and J lost 12 bases, with 10 bases between them. The CDR3 region is CASSVGAGGQFF. The CDR3 nucleotides read TGTGCCAGCAGCGTAGGGGCAGGAGGGCAGTTCTTC.

This clonotype occurred a few times. The chain links TRBV12-3 or TRBV12-4 to TRBJ1-1; unclear D gene. The CDR3 contains 12 residues. The V end lost 6 bases, the J end lost 2 bases, and 7 bases lay between the germline ends. The CDR3 region is CASSPKNTEAFF. The CDR3 coding sequence is TGTGCCAGCAGCCCCAAAAACACTGAAGCTTTCTTT.

The V gene is TRBV5-1, the J gene TRBJ2-3; D is perhaps TRBD2 (7 bases). The CDR3 runs 15 residues. V lost 3 bases and J lost 2, with 13 bases in between. Germline values: CDR1 SGHRS, CDR2 YFSETQ. The CDR3 nucleotides are TGCGCCAGCAGCTGGGGGGGGCCATCCACAGATACGCAGTATTTT. Protein product: CASSWGGPSTDTQYF. Drawing the rest from reference TRBV5-1 and TRBJ2-3, the complete variable domain is KAGVTQTPRYLIKTRGQQVTLSCSPISGHRSVSWYQQTPGQGLQFLFEYFSETQRNKGNFPGRFSGRQFSNSRSEMNVSTLELGDSALYLCASSWGGPSTDTQYFGPGTRLTVL.

This clonotype was counted only a few times. V is TRBV6-1 and J is TRBJ1-2; 8 bases align to TRBD1. The CDR3 contains 15 residues. V was clipped by 5 bases and J by 4 bases; unmatched bases: 9. The V gene's germline CDR1 is MNHNS and CDR2 SASEGT. The CDR3 is CASSSFPGQGYGYTF. In DNA, the CDR3 is TGTGCCAGCAGTTCTTTTCCAGGACAGGGCTATGGCTACACCTTC.

This clonotype was counted many times. The chain has TRBV6-6 and TRBJ2-7; 7 nucleotides line up with TRBD1. Germline CDR1 reads MNHNY; CDR2 reads SVGAGI (reference sequence). The CDR3 is 15 residues long. After removal of 8 bases from V and 0 bases from J, the junction contained 10 bases not matched to a gene. The CDR3 sequence is CASQFLQGSSYEQYF. The CDR3, as DNA: TGTGCCAGCCAATTCTTACAGGGGAGCTCCTACGAGCAGTACTTC.

This chain connects TRBV20-1 to TRBJ1-5; the D gene is possibly TRBD1 (5 bases). CDR1 is DFQATT and CDR2 is SNEGSKA in the germline V gene (reference sequence). Trimming took off 4 bases at V and 7 bases at J, with 32 bases between the two ends. The CDR3 covers 19 residues. This chain's CDR3 is CSAKSFGTQGLGIEQPQHF. In DNA form, the CDR3 reads TGCAGTGCTAAGTCATTCGGGACCCAAGGGTTGGGGATCGAACAGCCCCAGCATTTT.

This clonotype was seen a few times. The rearrangement links TRBV6-1 to TRBJ1-2; a weak D match, TRBD1 (5 bases). The CDR3 contains 13 residues. V was pared by 8 bases and J by 6 bases, with 16 bases between. CDR1 MNHNS and CDR2 SASEGT come from the germline V gene. For the CDR3, the DNA is TGTGCCAGCGCCTTCACAGGTTTGGATGGCTACACCTTC. Its protein is CASAFTGLDGYTF.